This T cell receptor (beta chain) was captured in a study of long-term antiretroviral therapy in people with HIV. Study-level information: The oldest specimens predate the 2015 immediate-ART recommendation by about a decade.

The CDR3 contains 14 residues. Trimming took 2 bases from V and 0 from J, leaving 8 bases between them. CDR1 is SGHRS, CDR2 YFSETQ, per germline. Sequencing relied on immunoSEQ assay v3.0, run at survey level. The method was immunoSEQ multiplex PCR; TCRdb's version includes in-frame clones alone and lacks a portion of them. The data hold roughly 29,000 clones, with approximately 95% observed a single time. The source of this sequence is a man in his fifties with HIV. The sequencing used unsorted PBMCs, collected 5.3 years after starting antiretroviral therapy. The V call is TRBV5-1, the J call TRBJ1-1; D call uncertain. CDR3 in amino acids: CASSFGSMNTEAFF. CDR3 DNA: TGCGCCAGCAGCTTCGGCAGTATGAACACTGAAGCTTTCTTT.